The rows below give T cell receptor beta chains drawn from one sample of a study of blood T cell repertoires in COVID-19. Sequencing was performed with immunoSEQ multiplex PCR; in TCRdb, only in-frame clones are kept and a portion is missing. Here the sample spans roughly 220,000 clones, 80% to 90% being singletons. Sequenced input: PBMCs or T cells enriched from blood (not recorded which). The receptors stem from a woman younger than 35 in a cohort exposed to, infected with or recovered from COVID-19 (not recorded which). Each CDR3 is given with its conserved first and last residue. A D gene is named only where the DNA matches it firmly. The size of a clone is reported for some rows only, either as once, few or many, or as a class for expanded clones.

j_call: TRBJ2-6; v_call: TRBV5-1; clone_size: .; d_call: .; cdr3_nt: TGCGCCAGCAGCTTGGTGAGTTCCCTCTCCTCTGGGGCCAACGTCCTGACTTTC; cdr3_aa: CASSLVSSLSSGANVLTF
j_call: TRBJ2-5; v_call: TRBV16; clone_size: .; d_call: .; cdr3_nt: TGTGCCAGCAGCCAATCCGAGAGCCAGTACTTC; cdr3_aa: CASSQSESQYF
j_call: TRBJ2-7; v_call: TRBV12-3/TRBV12-4; clone_size: .; d_call: TRBD1; cdr3_nt: TGTGCCAGCGGCCTTTCAGGGGGCGGCGAGCAGTACTTC; cdr3_aa: CASGLSGGGEQYF
j_call: TRBJ2-1; v_call: TRBV18; clone_size: .; d_call: TRBD2; cdr3_nt: TGTGCCAGCTCTCCAAAATCCGGGACTAGTTCTAATGAGCAGTTCTTC; cdr3_aa: CASSPKSGTSSNEQFF
j_call: TRBJ1-1; v_call: TRBV20-1; clone_size: .; d_call: .; cdr3_nt: TGCAGTGCTAGACAACTGGAAGCTTTCTTT; cdr3_aa: CSARQLEAFF
j_call: TRBJ1-2; v_call: TRBV13; clone_size: .; d_call: .; cdr3_nt: TGTGCCAGCAGCTTAGGTTCCAGAGGCGGCTACACCTTC; cdr3_aa: CASSLGSRGGYTF
j_call: TRBJ2-1; v_call: TRBV5-1; clone_size: .; d_call: .; cdr3_nt: TGCGCCAGCAGCTCAGGACTGGTTTACAATGAGCAGTTCTTC; cdr3_aa: CASSSGLVYNEQFF
j_call: TRBJ2-1; v_call: TRBV24-1; clone_size: .; d_call: .; cdr3_nt: TGTGCCACCAGTGATAGCTGGGGACCGGGGGATGAGCAGTTCTTC; cdr3_aa: CATSDSWGPGDEQFF
j_call: TRBJ2-3; v_call: TRBV21-1; clone_size: once; d_call: .; cdr3_nt: TGTGCCAGCAGCACTAACAGGGGGAAAGTGTTAGATACGCAGTATTTT; cdr3_aa: CASSTNRGKVLDTQYF
j_call: TRBJ1-6; v_call: TRBV7-9; clone_size: few; d_call: TRBD1; cdr3_nt: TGTGCCAGCAGCTTAGGGACAGGGAATTCACCCCTCCACTTT; cdr3_aa: CASSLGTGNSPLHF
j_call: TRBJ1-2; v_call: TRBV5-1; clone_size: .; d_call: .; cdr3_nt: TGCGCCAGCAGCTCGGACAAATCAAATGGCTACACCTTC; cdr3_aa: CASSSDKSNGYTF
j_call: TRBJ2-3; v_call: TRBV28; clone_size: .; d_call: .; cdr3_nt: TGTGCCAGCAGTTCTGACCCGGGGGCGCAGTATTTT; cdr3_aa: CASSSDPGAQYF
j_call: TRBJ1-2; v_call: TRBV5-5; clone_size: .; d_call: .; cdr3_nt: TGTGCCAGCAGCTTGGGCTTCGGGTATGGCTACACCTTC; cdr3_aa: CASSLGFGYGYTF
j_call: TRBJ2-5; v_call: TRBV14; clone_size: once; d_call: .; cdr3_nt: TGTGCCAGCAGCTTGCTTAAGCCCCCAGGAGAGACCCAGTACTTC; cdr3_aa: CASSLLKPPGETQYF
j_call: TRBJ1-2; v_call: TRBV13; clone_size: .; d_call: .; cdr3_nt: TGTGCCAGCAGCTTATCGGGATCCATATACTATGGCTACACCTTC; cdr3_aa: CASSLSGSIYYGYTF
j_call: TRBJ2-1; v_call: TRBV7-9; clone_size: .; d_call: TRBD1; cdr3_nt: TGTGCCAGCAGCCCTACAGGGGTTACCTACAATGAGCAGTTCTTC; cdr3_aa: CASSPTGVTYNEQFF
j_call: TRBJ1-2; v_call: TRBV7-2; clone_size: .; d_call: .; cdr3_nt: TGTGCCAGCAGGGATGGGGGGGCCTATGGCTACACCTTC; cdr3_aa: CASRDGGAYGYTF
j_call: TRBJ1-2; v_call: TRBV11-2; clone_size: .; d_call: .; cdr3_nt: TGTGCCAGCAGCTTCAGGGATGGCTACACCTTC; cdr3_aa: CASSFRDGYTF
j_call: TRBJ1-1; v_call: TRBV5-6; clone_size: .; d_call: TRBD1; cdr3_nt: TGTGCCAGCAGCCACGGACAGGGGCTTTATCGGAACACTGAAGCTTTCTTT; cdr3_aa: CASSHGQGLYRNTEAFF
j_call: TRBJ1-5; v_call: TRBV28; clone_size: .; d_call: .; cdr3_nt: TGTGCCAGCAGTTTAGCGGGGGCAAGCAATCAGCCCCAGCATTTT; cdr3_aa: CASSLAGASNQPQHF
j_call: TRBJ1-5; v_call: TRBV30; clone_size: .; d_call: .; cdr3_nt: TGTGCCTGGAGTGTACTGACAGATCAGCCCCAGCATTTT; cdr3_aa: CAWSVLTDQPQHF
j_call: TRBJ1-2; v_call: TRBV27; clone_size: .; d_call: TRBD1; cdr3_nt: TGTGCCAGCAAAGGACAGGGGAGAGGCTACACCTTC; cdr3_aa: CASKGQGRGYTF
j_call: TRBJ1-1; v_call: TRBV27; clone_size: few; d_call: .; cdr3_nt: TGTGCCAGCAGACTTACGGGGGACACTGAAGCTTTCTTT; cdr3_aa: CASRLTGDTEAFF
j_call: TRBJ2-3; v_call: TRBV6-1; clone_size: .; d_call: .; cdr3_nt: TGTGCCAGCAGTGAACCCCGGAGGGTTAGCACAGATACGCAGTATTTT; cdr3_aa: CASSEPRRVSTDTQYF
j_call: TRBJ1-2; v_call: TRBV28; clone_size: .; d_call: .; cdr3_nt: TGTGCCAGCAGTCCTGGACATGGAGACTATGGCTACACCTTC; cdr3_aa: CASSPGHGDYGYTF
j_call: TRBJ1-5; v_call: TRBV2; clone_size: .; d_call: TRBD1; cdr3_nt: TGTGCCAGCAGTGAGAGGACAGGGGATCAGCCCCAGCATTTT; cdr3_aa: CASSERTGDQPQHF
j_call: TRBJ2-7; v_call: TRBV28; clone_size: .; d_call: .; cdr3_nt: TGTGCCAGCAGTTCAGGGTCCTGGGAGCAGTACTTC; cdr3_aa: CASSSGSWEQYF
j_call: TRBJ2-3; v_call: TRBV29-1; clone_size: .; d_call: .; cdr3_nt: TGCAGCGTGAGCCTAGGAAGCACAGATACGCAGTATTTT; cdr3_aa: CSVSLGSTDTQYF
j_call: TRBJ2-7; v_call: TRBV28; clone_size: .; d_call: .; cdr3_nt: TGTGCCAGCACCCCTAGCAGATTATACGAGCAGTACTTC; cdr3_aa: CASTPSRLYEQYF
j_call: TRBJ2-2; v_call: TRBV4-2; clone_size: few; d_call: .; cdr3_nt: TGTGCCAGCAGCCAGGTTCAGGGCGGGACGAACACCGGGGAGCTGTTTTTT; cdr3_aa: CASSQVQGGTNTGELFF
j_call: TRBJ2-7; v_call: TRBV6-5; clone_size: .; d_call: .; cdr3_nt: TGTGCCAGCAGTTATCGGGGAGGCGAGCAGTACTTC; cdr3_aa: CASSYRGGEQYF
j_call: TRBJ1-6; v_call: TRBV5-1; clone_size: .; d_call: .; cdr3_nt: TGCGCCAGCAGCTTGGCAGGACAGAAAAATTCACCCCTCCACTTT; cdr3_aa: CASSLAGQKNSPLHF
j_call: TRBJ1-1; v_call: TRBV27; clone_size: .; d_call: TRBD1; cdr3_nt: TGTGCCAGCAGTCTGACAGGGTCGAGCACTGAAGCTTTCTTT; cdr3_aa: CASSLTGSSTEAFF
j_call: TRBJ2-3; v_call: TRBV4-1; clone_size: .; d_call: TRBD1; cdr3_nt: TGCGCCAGCAGCCTAGGACAGGGACGGAGCACAGATACGCAGTATTTT; cdr3_aa: CASSLGQGRSTDTQYF
j_call: TRBJ1-2; v_call: TRBV28; clone_size: .; d_call: .; cdr3_nt: TGTGCCAGCAGTTTCAACGGACTTTCCTATGGCTACACCTTC; cdr3_aa: CASSFNGLSYGYTF
j_call: TRBJ2-5; v_call: TRBV7-2; clone_size: .; d_call: .; cdr3_nt: TGTGCCAGCAGCTTGCCAGGGGTTACCCGAAAAGAGACCCAGTACTTC; cdr3_aa: CASSLPGVTRKETQYF
j_call: TRBJ1-5; v_call: TRBV18; clone_size: .; d_call: .; cdr3_nt: TGTGCCAGCTCACCACCAGGGGTGGGCAATCAGCCCCAGCATTTT; cdr3_aa: CASSPPGVGNQPQHF
j_call: TRBJ1-5; v_call: TRBV2; clone_size: .; d_call: .; cdr3_nt: TGTGCCAGCAGTGATGCGGGGAGGGGGCCCCAGCATTTT; cdr3_aa: CASSDAGRGPQHF
j_call: TRBJ1-1; v_call: TRBV2; clone_size: .; d_call: TRBD1; cdr3_nt: TGTGCCAGCAGTACCCTACAGGGGGCCACTGAAGCTTTCTTT; cdr3_aa: CASSTLQGATEAFF
j_call: TRBJ2-7; v_call: TRBV5-1; clone_size: .; d_call: .; cdr3_nt: TGCGCCAGCAGCAAACAACTGACGGAGTCCTACGAGCAGTACTTC; cdr3_aa: CASSKQLTESYEQYF